What follows is one T cell receptor beta chain and its context. TCRdb re-called the 5' RACE reads and shows each CDR3 protein once, DNA omitted. Here the sample table reports about 140,000 distinct CDR3 sequences. This CDR3 comprises 12 residues. Germline V CDR1 and CDR2: KGHSH, LQKENI. This sample is part of a study of monozygotic twins with inflammatory bowel disease. Sequencing was carried out using blood. This receptor was taken from a human donor with ulcerative colitis or Crohn's disease, or a healthy co-twin of an affected twin (not recorded which). V gene TRBV18 combines with J gene TRBJ2-7. The CDR3 region is CASSPSLVEQYF.